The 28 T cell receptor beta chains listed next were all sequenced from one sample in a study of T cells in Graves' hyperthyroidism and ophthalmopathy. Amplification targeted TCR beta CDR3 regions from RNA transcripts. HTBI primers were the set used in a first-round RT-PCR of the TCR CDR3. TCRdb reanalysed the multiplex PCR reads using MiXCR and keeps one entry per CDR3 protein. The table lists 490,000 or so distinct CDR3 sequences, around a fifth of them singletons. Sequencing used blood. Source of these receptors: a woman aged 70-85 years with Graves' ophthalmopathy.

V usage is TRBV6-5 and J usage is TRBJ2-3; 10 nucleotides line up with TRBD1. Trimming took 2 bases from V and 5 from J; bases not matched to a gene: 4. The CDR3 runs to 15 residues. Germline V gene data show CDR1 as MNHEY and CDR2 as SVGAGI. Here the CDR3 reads CASSYDRGRVDTQYF. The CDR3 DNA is TGTGCCAGCAGTTACGACAGGGGGCGGGTAGATACGCAGTATTTT.

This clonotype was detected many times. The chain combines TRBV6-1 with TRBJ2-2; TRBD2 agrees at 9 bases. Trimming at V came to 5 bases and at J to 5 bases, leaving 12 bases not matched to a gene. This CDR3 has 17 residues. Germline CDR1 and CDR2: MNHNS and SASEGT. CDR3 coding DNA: TGTGCCAGCAGTTCCCCGGGTAGCGGGAGTAGTACCGGGGAGCTGTTTTTT. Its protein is CASSSPGSGSSTGELFF.

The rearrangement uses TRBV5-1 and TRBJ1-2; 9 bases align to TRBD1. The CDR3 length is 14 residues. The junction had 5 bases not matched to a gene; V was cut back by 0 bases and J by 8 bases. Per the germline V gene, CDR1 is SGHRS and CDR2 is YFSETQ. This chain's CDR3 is CASSLDRGPAGYTF. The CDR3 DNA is TGCGCCAGCAGCTTGGACAGGGGGCCCGCCGGCTACACCTTC.

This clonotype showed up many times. The CDR3 region is CASSWGTGLNTEAFF. The CDR3 DNA follows: TGTGCCAGCAGTTGGGGGACAGGATTGAACACTGAAGCTTTCTTT. V usage is TRBV28 and J usage is TRBJ1-1, with 8 bases fitting TRBD1. The CDR3 length is 15 residues. Germline assignment: CDR1 MDHEN and CDR2 SYDVKM. V trimming: 4 bases; J trimming: 0 bases; junction bases outside the gene matches: 4.

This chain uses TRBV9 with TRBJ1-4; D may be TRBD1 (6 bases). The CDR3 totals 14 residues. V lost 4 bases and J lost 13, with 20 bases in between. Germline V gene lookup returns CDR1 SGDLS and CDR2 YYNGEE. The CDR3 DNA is TGTGCCAGCAGCCCACCGGGGATAGGGGGAAGACTGTTTTTT. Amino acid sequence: CASSPPGIGGRLFF.

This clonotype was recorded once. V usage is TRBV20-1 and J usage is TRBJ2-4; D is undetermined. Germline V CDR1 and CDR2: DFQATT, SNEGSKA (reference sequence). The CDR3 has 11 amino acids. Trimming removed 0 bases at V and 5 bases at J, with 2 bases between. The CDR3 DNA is TGCAGTGCTAGAGAACAAAACATTCAGTACTTC. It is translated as CSAREQNIQYF.

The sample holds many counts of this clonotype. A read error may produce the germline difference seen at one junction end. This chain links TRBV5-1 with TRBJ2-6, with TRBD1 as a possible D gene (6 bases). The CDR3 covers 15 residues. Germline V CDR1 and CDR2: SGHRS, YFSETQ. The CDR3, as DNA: TGTGCCAGCAGTTTAGGGGGAGCTGGGGCCAACGTCCTGACTTTC. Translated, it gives CASSLGGAGANVLTF.

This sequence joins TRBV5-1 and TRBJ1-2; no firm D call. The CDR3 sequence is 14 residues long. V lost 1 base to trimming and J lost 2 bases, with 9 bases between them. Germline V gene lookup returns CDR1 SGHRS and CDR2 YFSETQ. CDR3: CASSLYEVNYGYTF. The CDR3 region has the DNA TGCGCCAGCAGCTTGTATGAGGTAAACTATGGCTACACCTTC.

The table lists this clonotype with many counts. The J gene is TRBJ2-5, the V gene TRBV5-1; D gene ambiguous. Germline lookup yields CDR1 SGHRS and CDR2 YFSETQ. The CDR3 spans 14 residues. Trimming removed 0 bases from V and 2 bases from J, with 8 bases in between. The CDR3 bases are TGCGCCAGCAGCTTGGTCCAGCTTCAAGAGACCCAGTACTTC. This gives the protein CASSLVQLQETQYF.

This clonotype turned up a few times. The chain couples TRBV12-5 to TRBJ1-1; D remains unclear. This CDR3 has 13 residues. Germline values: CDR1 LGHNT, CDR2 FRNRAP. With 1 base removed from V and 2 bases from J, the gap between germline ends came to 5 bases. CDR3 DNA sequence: TGTGCTAGTGGTTTGGGCCGCAACACTGAAGCTTTCTTT. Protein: CASGLGRNTEAFF.

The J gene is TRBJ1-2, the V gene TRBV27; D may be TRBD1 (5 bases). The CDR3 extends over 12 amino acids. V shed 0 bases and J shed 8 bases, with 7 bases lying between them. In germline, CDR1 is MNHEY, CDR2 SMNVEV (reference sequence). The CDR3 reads CASSLSGEGYTF. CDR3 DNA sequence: TGTGCCAGCAGTTTATCGGGGGAAGGCTACACCTTC.

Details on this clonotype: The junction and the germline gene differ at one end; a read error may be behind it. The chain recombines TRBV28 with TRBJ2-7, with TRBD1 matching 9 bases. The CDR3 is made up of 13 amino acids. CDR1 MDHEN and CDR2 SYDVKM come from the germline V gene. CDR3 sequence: CAGSTGTGNEQYF. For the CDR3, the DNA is TGTGCCGGCAGCACCGGGACAGGGAACGAGCAGTACTTC.

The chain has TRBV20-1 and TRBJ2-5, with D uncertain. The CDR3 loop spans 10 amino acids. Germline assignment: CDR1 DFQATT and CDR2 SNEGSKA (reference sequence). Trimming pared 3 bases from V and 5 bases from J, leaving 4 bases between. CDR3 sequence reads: CSASFETQYF. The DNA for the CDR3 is TGCAGTGCTAGCTTCGAGACCCAGTACTTC.

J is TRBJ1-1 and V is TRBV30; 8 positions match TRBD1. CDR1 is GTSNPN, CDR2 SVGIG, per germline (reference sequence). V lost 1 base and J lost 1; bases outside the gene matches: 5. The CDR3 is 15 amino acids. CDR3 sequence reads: CAWSAGQGGNTEAFF. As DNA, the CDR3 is TGTGCCTGGAGTGCAGGACAGGGCGGGAACACTGAAGCTTTCTTT. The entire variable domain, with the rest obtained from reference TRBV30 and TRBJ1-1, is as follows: SQTIHQWPATLVQPVGSPLSLECTVEGTSNPNLYWYRQAAGRGLQLLFYSVGIGQISSEVPQNLSASRPQDRQFILSSKKLLLSDSGFYLCAWSAGQGGNTEAFFGQGTRLTVV.

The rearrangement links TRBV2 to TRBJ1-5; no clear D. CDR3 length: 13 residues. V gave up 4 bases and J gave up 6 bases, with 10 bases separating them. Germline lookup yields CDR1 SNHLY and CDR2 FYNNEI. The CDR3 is CASSGQEGQPQHF. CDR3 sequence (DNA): TGTGCCAGCAGTGGACAAGAAGGTCAGCCCCAGCATTTT.

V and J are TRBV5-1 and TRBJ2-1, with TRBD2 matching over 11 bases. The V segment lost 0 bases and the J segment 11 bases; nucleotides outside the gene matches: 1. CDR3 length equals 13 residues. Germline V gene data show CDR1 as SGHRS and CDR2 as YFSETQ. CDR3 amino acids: CASSLGLAGQQFF. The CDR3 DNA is TGCGCCAGCAGCTTGGGACTAGCGGGACAGCAGTTCTTC.

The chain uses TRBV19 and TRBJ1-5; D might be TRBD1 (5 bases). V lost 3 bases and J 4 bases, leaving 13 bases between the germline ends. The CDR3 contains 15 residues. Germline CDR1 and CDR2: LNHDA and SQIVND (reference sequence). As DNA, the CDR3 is TGTGCCAGTAGTATCGACAGTTATACGAATCAGCCCCAGCATTTT. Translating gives CASSIDSYTNQPQHF.

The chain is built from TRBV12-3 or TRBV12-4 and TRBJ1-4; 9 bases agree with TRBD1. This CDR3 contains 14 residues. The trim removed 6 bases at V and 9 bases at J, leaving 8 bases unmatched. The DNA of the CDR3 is TGTGCCAGCAGCCCGACAGGGGGTGATCAAAAACTGTTTTTT. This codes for CASSPTGGDQKLFF.

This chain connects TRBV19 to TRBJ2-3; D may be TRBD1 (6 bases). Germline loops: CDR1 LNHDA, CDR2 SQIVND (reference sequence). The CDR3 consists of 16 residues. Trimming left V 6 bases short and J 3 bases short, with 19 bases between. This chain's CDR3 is CASRDRPHSATDTQYF. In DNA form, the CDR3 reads TGTGCCAGTAGGGACAGACCGCACTCAGCAACAGATACGCAGTATTTT.

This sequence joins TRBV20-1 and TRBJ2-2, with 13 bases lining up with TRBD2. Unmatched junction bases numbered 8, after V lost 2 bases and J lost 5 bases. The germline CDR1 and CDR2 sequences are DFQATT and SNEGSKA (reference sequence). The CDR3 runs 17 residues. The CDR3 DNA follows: TGCAGTGCTAGAAGGAGGAGGACTAGCGGGAGTACCGGGGAGCTGTTTTTT. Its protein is CSARRRRTSGSTGELFF.

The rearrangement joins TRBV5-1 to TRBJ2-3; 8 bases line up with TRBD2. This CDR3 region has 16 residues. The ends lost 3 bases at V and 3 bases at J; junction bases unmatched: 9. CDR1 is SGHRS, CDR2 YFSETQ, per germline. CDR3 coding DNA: TGCGCCAGCAGCTCTTTGCCGGGACTAGAAACAGATACGCAGTATTTT. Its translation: CASSSLPGLETDTQYF. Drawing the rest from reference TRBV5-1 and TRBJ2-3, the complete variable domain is KAGVTQTPRYLIKTRGQQVTLSCSPISGHRSVSWYQQTPGQGLQFLFEYFSETQRNKGNFPGRFSGRQFSNSRSEMNVSTLELGDSALYLCASSSLPGLETDTQYFGPGTRLTVL.

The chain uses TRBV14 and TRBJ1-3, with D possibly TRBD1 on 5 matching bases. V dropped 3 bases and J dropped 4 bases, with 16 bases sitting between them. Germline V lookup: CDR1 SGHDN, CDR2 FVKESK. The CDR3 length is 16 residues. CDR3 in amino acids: CASSQVSGHRGNTIYF. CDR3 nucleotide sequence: TGTGCCAGCAGCCAGGTCTCAGGACACCGGGGAAACACCATATATTTT.

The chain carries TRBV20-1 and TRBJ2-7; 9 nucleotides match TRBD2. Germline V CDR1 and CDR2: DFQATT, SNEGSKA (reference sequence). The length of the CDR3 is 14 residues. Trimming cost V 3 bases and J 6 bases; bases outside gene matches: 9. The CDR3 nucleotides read TGCAGTGCTAGGGCTCTAGCGGGAATTCCCGAGCAGTACTTC. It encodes CSARALAGIPEQYF.

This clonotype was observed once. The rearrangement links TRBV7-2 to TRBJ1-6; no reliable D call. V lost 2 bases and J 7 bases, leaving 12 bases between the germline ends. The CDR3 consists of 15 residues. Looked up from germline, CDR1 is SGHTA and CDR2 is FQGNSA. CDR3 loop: CASSLNVGMNSPLHF. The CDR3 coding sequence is TGTGCCAGCAGCTTAAATGTCGGGATGAATTCACCCCTCCACTTT.

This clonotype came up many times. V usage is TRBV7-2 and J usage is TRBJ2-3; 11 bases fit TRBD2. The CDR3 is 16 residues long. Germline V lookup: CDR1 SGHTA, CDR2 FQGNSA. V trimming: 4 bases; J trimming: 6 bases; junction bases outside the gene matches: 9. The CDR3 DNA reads TGTGCCAGCAGCTCGACTAGCGGGATGGGGGGCGATACGCAGTATTTT. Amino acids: CASSSTSGMGGDTQYF.

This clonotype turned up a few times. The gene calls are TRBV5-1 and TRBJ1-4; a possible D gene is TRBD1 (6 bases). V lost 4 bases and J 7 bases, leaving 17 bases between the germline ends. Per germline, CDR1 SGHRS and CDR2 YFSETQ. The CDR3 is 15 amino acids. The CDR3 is CASSPGGGASEKLFF. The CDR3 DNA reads TGCGCCAGCAGCCCCGGGGGGGGGGCTAGTGAAAAACTGTTTTTT. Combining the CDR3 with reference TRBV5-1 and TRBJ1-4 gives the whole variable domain KAGVTQTPRYLIKTRGQQVTLSCSPISGHRSVSWYQQTPGQGLQFLFEYFSETQRNKGNFPGRFSGRQFSNSRSEMNVSTLELGDSALYLCASSPGGGASEKLFFGSGTQLSVL.

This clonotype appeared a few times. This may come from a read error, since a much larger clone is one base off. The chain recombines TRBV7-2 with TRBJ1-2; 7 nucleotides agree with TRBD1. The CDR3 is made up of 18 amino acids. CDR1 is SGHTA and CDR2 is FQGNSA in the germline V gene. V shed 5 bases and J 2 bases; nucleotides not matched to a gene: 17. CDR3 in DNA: TGTGCCAGCAGCCAAGCGGGATTTTCGAGGGGGCAGAACTATGGCTACACCTTC. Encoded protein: CASSQAGFSRGQNYGYTF.

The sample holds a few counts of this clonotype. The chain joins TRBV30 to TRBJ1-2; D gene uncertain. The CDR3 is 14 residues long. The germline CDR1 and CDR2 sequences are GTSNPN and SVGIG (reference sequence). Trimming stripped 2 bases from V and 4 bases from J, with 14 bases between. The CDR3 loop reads CAWSSLGGFYGYTF. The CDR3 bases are TGTGCCTGGAGTTCTCTCGGTGGATTCTATGGCTACACCTTC.